The rows below give T cell receptor beta chains drawn from one sample of a study of early T cells in non-severe SARS-CoV-2 infection. Using its own MiXCR run on the 5' RACE reads, TCRdb lists one record per CDR3 protein. The sample lists roughly 100,000 distinct CDR3 sequences, about an eighth occurring once. Input material: whole blood. These TCRs come from an adult who was a healthcare worker with PCR-confirmed SARS-CoV-2 infection or an uninfected control (not recorded which). The CDR3 runs from the conserved cysteine through the conserved F or W. A D gene is named only where the DNA matches it firmly. Clone size is shown for a subset of rows, as once, few, many or a class of expanded clone.

>TRBJ1-2|TRBV3-1|.|.
TGTGCCAGCAGCCAAGCCTTTGGAGTTCGCGGCTACACCTTC
CASSQAFGVRGYTF
>TRBJ1-1|TRBV12-3/TRBV12-4|TRBD1|.
TGTGCCAGCAGTGGAACAGGGGTTACTGAAGCTTTCTTT
CASSGTGVTEAFF
>TRBJ2-3|TRBV7-2|.|.
TGTACCAGCAGCTTAAGCGGATATAGCACAGATACGCAGTATTTT
CTSSLSGYSTDTQYF
>TRBJ2-1|TRBV11-2|TRBD2|many
TGTGCCAGCCGAGCGGGAGCCCAGTTCTTC
CASRAGAQFF
>TRBJ1-1|TRBV7-9|.|many
TGTGCCAGCAGCTTATGGGGGAAGGTGAACACTGAAGCTTTCTTT
CASSLWGKVNTEAFF
>TRBJ1-5|TRBV19|.|many
TGTGCCAGTAGTCCTCTTGGACAGATCTATAGCAATCAGCCCCAGCATTTT
CASSPLGQIYSNQPQHF
>TRBJ2-1|TRBV11-3|.|few
TGTGCCAGCAGCTTACGGGCAGGGGTAAATGAGCAGTTCTTC
CASSLRAGVNEQFF
>TRBJ2-2|TRBV6-2/TRBV6-3|TRBD1|.
TGTGCCAGCAGTATCCGCGACAGGGGCCCCGTCACGGCCGGGGAGCTGTTTTTT
CASSIRDRGPVTAGELFF
>TRBJ2-2|TRBV6-5|TRBD1|few
TGTGCCTCCCTGGACAGGGGTGACGGGGAGCTGTTTTTT
CASLDRGDGELFF
>TRBJ2-3|TRBV20-1|.|many
TGCAGTGCTAGGCGACTAGGGAGCGATACGCAGTATTTT
CSARRLGSDTQYF
>TRBJ2-1|TRBV28|.|.
TGTGCCAGCAGATATGGACTGAGCAATGAGCAGTTCTTC
CASRYGLSNEQFF
>TRBJ2-3|TRBV7-8|.|.
TGTGCCAGCAGCTTACTGGGTCGGCCCGCCACAGATACGCAGTATTTT
CASSLLGRPATDTQYF
>TRBJ2-3|TRBV18|.|many
TGTGCCAGCTCACCATGGGGGACAGATACGCAGTATTTT
CASSPWGTDTQYF
>TRBJ2-5|TRBV6-1|.|.
TGTGCCAGCAGTGATAACCCGGAGGGGGCAGAGACCCAGTACTTC
CASSDNPEGAETQYF
>TRBJ1-1|TRBV28|.|few
TGTGCCAGCAGTCTCATTCAAACAATACAGGGTCACACTGAAGCTTTCTTT
CASSLIQTIQGHTEAFF
>TRBJ2-1|TRBV12-3/TRBV12-4|TRBD2|.
TGTGCCAGCAGCGGGGGGGCGGGAGGTTACAATGAGCAGTTCTTC
CASSGGAGGYNEQFF
>TRBJ2-1|TRBV29-1|.|.
TGCAGCGTTGCGCAGCGGAGCTCCTACAATGAGCAGTTCTTC
CSVAQRSSYNEQFF
>TRBJ1-3|TRBV10-1|.|.
TGCGCCAGCAAGACAGATCCGAACACCATATATTTT
CASKTDPNTIYF
>TRBJ1-1|TRBV4-1|.|.
TGCGCCAGCAGCCAAGAGGGGGCAACTGAAGCTTTCTTT
CASSQEGATEAFF
>TRBJ1-3|TRBV30|.|.
TGTGCCTGGAGCGTTTTATCCGGGGGCTCTGGAAACACCATATATTTT
CAWSVLSGGSGNTIYF
>TRBJ2-1|TRBV4-2|.|many
TGTGCCAGCAGCCAAGAATCTGCGCCGGCGTCGGTAGAAGTTGAGCAGTTCTTC
CASSQESAPASVEVEQFF
>TRBJ2-3|TRBV10-2|.|.
TGCGCCAGCACGGGGAGCAGTAAGAGGGATACGCAGTATTTT
CASTGSSKRDTQYF